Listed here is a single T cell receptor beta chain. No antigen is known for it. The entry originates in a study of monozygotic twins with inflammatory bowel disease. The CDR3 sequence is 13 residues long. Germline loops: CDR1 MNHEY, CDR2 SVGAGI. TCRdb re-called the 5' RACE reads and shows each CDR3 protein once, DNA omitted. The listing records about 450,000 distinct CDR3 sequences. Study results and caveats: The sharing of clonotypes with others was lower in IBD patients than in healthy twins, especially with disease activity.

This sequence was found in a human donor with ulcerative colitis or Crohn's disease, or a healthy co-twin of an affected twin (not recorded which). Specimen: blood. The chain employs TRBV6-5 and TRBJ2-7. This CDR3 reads CASSSSRFYEQYF.